This T cell receptor (beta chain) was sequenced for a study of cytomegalovirus exposure and HLA in healthy donors. This CDR3 spans 16 amino acids. V lost 2 bases, J lost 1 base, and 4 bases stayed unmatched. Per the germline V gene, CDR1 is LNHNV and CDR2 is YYDKDF (reference sequence). Amplification used 60 Vbeta primers and 13 Jbeta primers. Using immunoSEQ multiplex PCR, the repertoire was profiled, and TCRdb retains in-frame clones only, with some absent. The profile covers roughly 140,000 clones, with approximately 80% appearing a single time and 5.5% to 7% taken by the ten largest. The sample was PBMCs. The source of this sequence is a woman aged 40 to 50 in good health and CMV-seropositive. The chain is built from TRBV15 and TRBJ2-7; 11 bases are shared with TRBD2. The CDR3 loop is CATSRSLAGGSYEQYF. As DNA, the CDR3 is TGTGCCACCAGCAGAAGCCTAGCGGGGGGATCCTACGAGCAGTACTTC. Full variable domain (missing parts from reference TRBV15 and TRBJ2-7): DAMVIQNPRYQVTQFGKPVTLSCSQTLNHNVMYWYQQKSSQAPKLLFHYYDKDFNNEADTPDNFQSRRPNTSFCFLDIRSPGLGDTAMYLCATSRSLAGGSYEQYFGPGTRLTVT.